Listed below are T cell receptor beta chains from one sample, sequenced in a study of T cell repertoires in cytomegalovirus infection. TCRdb recomputed calls from the reads with MiXCR, one row per CDR3 protein. Among about 480,000 distinct CDR3 sequences listed, 25% to 35% were seen once. These receptors lack a known antigen. Here the sequenced sample was cultured PBMCs, taken from culture after CMV antigen stimulation. The receptors here all came from a human donor in good health (CMV status not recorded). Some clones in this sample may be carry-over from other donors' samples. CDR3s include the opening cysteine and the closing phenylalanine or tryptophan. D genes are given only for firm matches. Clone sizes are given selectively: once, few, many, or a class where the clone is expanded.

-	TRBJ2-1	medium-sized	TRBV7-9	TGTGCCAGCAGCTTAGGTAATAGCAATGAGCAGTTCTTC	CASSLGNSNEQFF
-	TRBJ2-3	-	TRBV7-9	TGTGCCAGCAGACGAGTGGGGGGCGCACCAGTAAGCACAGATACGCAGTATTTT	CASRRVGGAPVSTDTQYF
TRBD1	TRBJ2-1	once	TRBV13	TGTGCCAGCAGCCGAGTCACAGGGGGCGTATCCTACAATGAGCAGTTCTTC	CASSRVTGGVSYNEQFF
-	TRBJ2-1	-	TRBV4-1	TGCGCCAGCAGCCAGCAGAATGTCCATGAGCAGTTCTTC	CASSQQNVHEQFF
-	TRBJ2-3	few	TRBV7-2	TGTGCCAGCAGCCTCAGCAGGGACGGCACAGATACGCAGTATTTT	CASSLSRDGTDTQYF
TRBD2	TRBJ2-3	-	TRBV28	TGTGCCAGCAGTACCAGGACTAGCGGCAGCACAGATACGCAGTATTTT	CASSTRTSGSTDTQYF
-	TRBJ2-1	few	TRBV20-1	TGCAGTGCTAGAGACAGGGGAGTCAGACTCTTC	CSARDRGVRLF
TRBD2	TRBJ2-2	-	TRBV11-2	TGTGCCAGCAGCCTACGGTCTAGCGGGTTCACCGGGGAGCTGTTTTTT	CASSLRSSGFTGELFF
-	TRBJ2-1	-	TRBV19	TGTGCCAGTAGTATAGAGTTTGGCCGAAGCTCCTACAATGAGCAGTTCTTC	CASSIEFGRSSYNEQFF
-	TRBJ1-6	few	TRBV5-1	TGCGCCAGCAGCTTGAGGGGAAAGGGGGACGGTTATAATTCACCCCTCCACTTT	CASSLRGKGDGYNSPLHF
TRBD1	TRBJ1-5	many	TRBV7-8	TGTGCCAGCAGCTTCCCTCCGGGACAGGGGAGCAATCAGCCCCAGCATTTT	CASSFPPGQGSNQPQHF
TRBD1	TRBJ2-3	-	TRBV29-1	TGCAGCGTTGAACCGCAGGGGGCTAGCACAGATACGCAGTATTTT	CSVEPQGASTDTQYF
-	TRBJ2-7	few	TRBV7-2	TGTGCCAGCAGGATCGACCTTTCCTACGAGCAGTACTTC	CASRIDLSYEQYF
TRBD1	TRBJ1-2	many	TRBV7-2	TGTGCCAGCAGCTTAGTGGCAGGGGGCGGGGGCTACACCTTC	CASSLVAGGGGYTF
-	TRBJ1-4	-	TRBV6-5	TGTGCCAGCAGTTACTTTCGCAGGGCTAATGAAAAACTGTTTTTT	CASSYFRRANEKLFF
TRBD1	TRBJ2-1	few	TRBV4-3	TGCGCCAGCAGCAAGGGACAGGGGAGGTCCAATGAGCAGTTCTTC	CASSKGQGRSNEQFF
TRBD2	TRBJ2-1	few	TRBV11-2	TGTGCCAGCAACCTGGTATTAGGGCTAGCGGGCAATGAGCAGTTCTTC	CASNLVLGLAGNEQFF
-	TRBJ2-5	few	TRBV7-2	TGTGCCAGCAGCTACGCGTTCGGGGAGACCCAGTACTTC	CASSYAFGETQYF
-	TRBJ1-4	few	TRBV5-1	TGCGCCAGCAGCCCCGGCGGCGAACTGGATGAAAAACTGTTTTTT	CASSPGGELDEKLFF
-	TRBJ1-5	-	TRBV7-2	TGTGCCAGCAGCTTACGGGTCAGGCAGCCCCAGCATTTT	CASSLRVRQPQHF
-	TRBJ1-2	few	TRBV9	TGTGCCAGCAGCGTAGAAGGAGGCTATGGCTACACCTTC	CASSVEGGYGYTF
-	TRBJ1-5	-	TRBV11-2	TGTGCCAGCAGCTTAGAGGGGGATTTCATTCAGCCCCAGCATTTT	CASSLEGDFIQPQHF
-	TRBJ2-7	-	TRBV3-1	TGTGCCAGCAGCCCGATGACATGGGGCGACGAGCAGTACTTC	CASSPMTWGDEQYF
TRBD1	TRBJ1-2	few	TRBV19	TGTGCCAGTAGTATAGTCCGACAGGGCTCCTATGGCTACACCTTC	CASSIVRQGSYGYTF
TRBD1	TRBJ2-7	-	TRBV20-1	TGCAGTGCTAGACGGGACAGGGTCGGGTACGAGCAGTACTTC	CSARRDRVGYEQYF
-	TRBJ2-7	-	TRBV7-9	TGTGCCAGCAGGCGCGAAGCAGCGCGAGGGTTCGAGCAGTACTTC	CASRREAARGFEQYF
-	TRBJ2-7	few	TRBV11-2	TGTGCCAGCAGTCGTAGCGGAGGGGGAAACTACGAGCAGTACTTC	CASSRSGGGNYEQYF
TRBD1	TRBJ2-1	-	TRBV9	TGTGCCAGCAGCCCTTCCGGGACAGGGGACCCTGAGCAGTTCTTC	CASSPSGTGDPEQFF
TRBD2	TRBJ2-1	few	TRBV11-2	TGTGCCAGCAGCTTAGAGGGGTGGCTAGCGGGAGCTGCCTCTCCCTACAATGAGCAGTTCTTC	CASSLEGWLAGAASPYNEQFF
-	TRBJ2-1	few	TRBV24-1	TGTGCCACCAGTGATTTATACAAACCCCACAATGAGCAGTTCTTC	CATSDLYKPHNEQFF
-	TRBJ1-1	few	TRBV7-6	TGTGCCAGCAGCTCCCCGGGGAGGGGCGACACTGAAGCTTTCTTT	CASSSPGRGDTEAFF
TRBD2	TRBJ2-7	-	TRBV19	TGTGCCAGTAGTATCCGCGCGGGAGGCACCTACGAGCAGTACTTC	CASSIRAGGTYEQYF
TRBD1	TRBJ1-2	-	TRBV6-1	TGTGCCAGCGCCCCGACAGGGCGTCCTCCCACCTTC	CASAPTGRPPTF
-	TRBJ2-3	few	TRBV11-2	TGTGCCAGCAGCCCCAGACCCGTCACAGATACGCAGTATTTT	CASSPRPVTDTQYF
-	TRBJ1-1	few	TRBV28	TGTGCCAGCAGTTTAAACGCGGGGTTTTTGAACACTGAAGCTTTCTTT	CASSLNAGFLNTEAFF
TRBD2	TRBJ2-5	-	TRBV7-8	TGTGCCAGCAGCTTAGTGGCTAGCGGGCCTAGTGCGGAGACCCAGTACTTC	CASSLVASGPSAETQYF
TRBD1	TRBJ2-7	-	TRBV6-5	TGTGCCAGCAGTTCGTGGGACAGGCGACTTGGGGGCGAGCAGTACTTC	CASSSWDRRLGGEQYF
-	TRBJ1-1	-	TRBV7-8	TGTGCCAGCAGCTTCTTCACAGCGAACACTGAAGCTTTCTTT	CASSFFTANTEAFF
-	TRBJ2-7	-	TRBV6-6	TGTGCCAGCAGCCCCAGGGTTTACGAGCAGTACTTC	CASSPRVYEQYF
-	TRBJ1-1	-	TRBV5-1	TGCGCCAGCAGCCAATACGACGGGAACACTGAAGCTTTCTTT	CASSQYDGNTEAFF
-	TRBJ2-1	-	TRBV6-2/TRBV6-3	TGTGCCAGCAGTCCGGGACCTCTTGAGAGTGAGCAGTTCTTC	CASSPGPLESEQFF
-	TRBJ2-2	many	TRBV7-2	TGTGCCAGCAGCTTATTCACCGGGGAGCTGTTTTTT	CASSLFTGELFF
TRBD1	TRBJ1-1	-	TRBV11-3	TGTGCCAGCAGCGCTCATGGGACAGCAAACACTGAAGCTTTCTTT	CASSAHGTANTEAFF
-	TRBJ1-5	few	TRBV7-8	TGTGCCAGCAGCCCCCTGTTTTATAGCAATCAGCCCCAGCATTTT	CASSPLFYSNQPQHF
-	TRBJ2-7	-	TRBV19	TGTGCCAGTAGTAGAGATGCCTTGGGGAGGTACGAGCAGTACTTC	CASSRDALGRYEQYF
TRBD1	TRBJ1-2	-	TRBV27	TGTGCCAGCAGTCGCCTTGGACAGGGCTTTTATGGCTACACCTTC	CASSRLGQGFYGYTF
-	TRBJ2-1	-	TRBV9	TGTGCCAGCAGCGTAGTGGGTCGGGGCGGCTCCTACAATGAGCAGTTCTTC	CASSVVGRGGSYNEQFF
-	TRBJ1-1	-	TRBV5-1	TGCGCCAGCAGCTTAGGAGACTTCAACACTGAAGCTTTCTTT	CASSLGDFNTEAFF
-	TRBJ1-4	-	TRBV19	TGTGCCAGTAGTTCACAGGACAGCTTTAATGAAAAACTGTTTTTT	CASSSQDSFNEKLFF
TRBD2	TRBJ2-1	-	TRBV10-3	TGTGCCATCAGTGGACTAGCGGACTACAATGAGCAGTTCTTC	CAISGLADYNEQFF
TRBD2	TRBJ2-1	many	TRBV7-2	TGTGCCAGCAGCTCGGGACTAGCGGGCGCCTACAATGAGCAGTTCTTC	CASSSGLAGAYNEQFF
-	TRBJ2-7	-	TRBV4-1	TGCGCCAGCAGCCAAGTAAAGGGGCACGAGCAGTACTTC	CASSQVKGHEQYF
-	TRBJ2-2	-	TRBV28	TGTGCCAGCAGTTTTCAGGGCGGAGGGAACACCGGGGAGCTGTTTTTT	CASSFQGGGNTGELFF
-	TRBJ2-1	many	TRBV7-2	TGTGCCAGCAGCCGGAGTTACAATGAGCAGTTCTTC	CASSRSYNEQFF
TRBD1	TRBJ1-5	-	TRBV2	TGTGCCAGCAGCCCACAGGGGGAAGGGGAGCCCCAGCATTTT	CASSPQGEGEPQHF
TRBD1	TRBJ1-1	-	TRBV5-3	TGTGCCAGCAGCCCCGGACAGGGGAGAATGAACACTGAAGCTTTCTTT	CASSPGQGRMNTEAFF
-	TRBJ2-7	once	TRBV5-1	TGCGCCAGCAGCTTGAACACTCCCGGCTACGAGCAGTACTTC	CASSLNTPGYEQYF
-	TRBJ1-2	-	TRBV11-3	TGTGCCAGCAGCTTTACGGGGTCGAGCTACACCTTC	CASSFTGSSYTF
-	TRBJ1-2	many	TRBV7-2	TGTGCCAGCAGCTTAGTCTTAACAGGGATCATCTATGGCTACACCTTC	CASSLVLTGIIYGYTF